The source of this T cell receptor beta chain is a study of HIV-infected patients and healthy controls. This clonotype has a handful of counts. TCRdb redid the calling of the 5' RACE reads with MiXCR, one entry per CDR3 protein. The data contain tens of thousands of distinct CDR3 sequences, less than 20% of them singletons. This receptor was obtained from a human donor in good health. The sample consisted of CD4+ T cells from blood.

CDR3 protein: CASSLDSMVEKLFF. The CDR3 region has the DNA TGTGCCAGCAGCTTGGACAGTATGGTGGAAAAACTGTTTTTT. The rearrangement links TRBV7-2 to TRBJ1-4, with a tentative D call TRBD1 (6 bases). This CDR3 comprises 14 residues. CDR1 is SGHTA, CDR2 FQGNSA, per germline. Trimming removed 3 bases at V and 8 bases at J, with 13 bases between.